The present T cell receptor beta chain was sequenced within a study of T cell changes during pregnancy in multiple sclerosis. The V and J ends lost 4 bases and 8 bases respectively, with 23 bases between them. The CDR3 runs to 16 residues. Germline assignment: CDR1 SGHAT and CDR2 FQNNGV. Method: immunoSEQ multiplex PCR; TCRdb's copy keeps in-frame clones and lacks some. The table has about 41,000 clones, 90% to 95% seen once. This clonotype was sampled from a female donor with multiple sclerosis, enrolled in a pregnancy study. The chain couples TRBV11-2 to TRBJ1-2; no clear D. Specimen: CD8+ T cells from peripheral blood mononuclear cells, collected in the third trimester of pregnancy. The CDR3 is CASSSNSVGVTQGYTF. In DNA form, the CDR3 reads TGTGCCAGCAGCTCGAATTCAGTCGGGGTAACACAAGGCTACACCTTC.